This is a list of T cell receptor beta chains from one sample in a study of blood T cells in healthy people across ages. A single record per CDR3 protein comes from TCRdb applying MiXCR to the 5' RACE reads. Here the sample spans some 760,000 distinct CDR3 sequences, 25% being singletons. A further study also used this sample, focusing on T cells of mothers and their children.

Sequencing was done on a sample of blood. Receptor source: a boy aged 5-17 years in good health. CDR3s leave out the opening cysteine and the closing phenylalanine or tryptophan. The order of the fields is V gene, J gene, D gene, CDR3 protein. The D gene is left open where the match is weak.

>TRBV12-3/TRBV12-4|TRBJ2-5|-
ASNMGLRETQY
>TRBV5-1|-|TRBD1
ASSFPPGQPSYEQY
>TRBV18|TRBJ2-7|-
ASSPGGPTTSEQY
>TRBV15|TRBJ1-2|-
ATSSRQYYGYT
>TRBV6-2/TRBV6-3|TRBJ1-5|-
ASSYTQGRYQPQH
>TRBV7-7|TRBJ2-3|-
ASSLSAVSTDTQY
>TRBV4-3|TRBJ1-1|-
ASSQLRNTEAF
>TRBV9|TRBJ2-5|TRBD2
ASSAASGRQETQY
>TRBV6-5|TRBJ2-3|TRBD2
ASSALAGTGNTQY
>TRBV15|TRBJ1-5|-
ATSRENNQPQR
>TRBV9|TRBJ2-6|-
ASSGPISGANVLT
>TRBV7-8|TRBJ2-7|-
ASSYYNYEQY
>TRBV28|TRBJ2-7|TRBD2
ASSSAPGLAEDSYEQY
>TRBV7-6|TRBJ2-1|-
ASSHRPTDQVYNEQF
>TRBV12-3/TRBV12-4|TRBJ2-3|-
ASSLSGGPSDTQY
>TRBV24-1|TRBJ2-7|-
ATSGGRQGREQY
>TRBV3-1|TRBJ2-1|TRBD1
ASSRPAGGFYNEQF
>TRBV7-9|-|TRBD1
ASSLQGTVSPEQY
>TRBV4-1|TRBJ2-3|TRBD1
ASSPYAPGQGVTDTQY
>TRBV6-2/TRBV6-3|-|TRBD2
ASSSGRADEQF
>TRBV14|TRBJ2-2|-
ASSRRPKLIGAGELF
>TRBV5-6|TRBJ2-1|-
ASSSWGSSYNEQF
>TRBV7-9|TRBJ1-4|-
ASSPGWVGEKLF